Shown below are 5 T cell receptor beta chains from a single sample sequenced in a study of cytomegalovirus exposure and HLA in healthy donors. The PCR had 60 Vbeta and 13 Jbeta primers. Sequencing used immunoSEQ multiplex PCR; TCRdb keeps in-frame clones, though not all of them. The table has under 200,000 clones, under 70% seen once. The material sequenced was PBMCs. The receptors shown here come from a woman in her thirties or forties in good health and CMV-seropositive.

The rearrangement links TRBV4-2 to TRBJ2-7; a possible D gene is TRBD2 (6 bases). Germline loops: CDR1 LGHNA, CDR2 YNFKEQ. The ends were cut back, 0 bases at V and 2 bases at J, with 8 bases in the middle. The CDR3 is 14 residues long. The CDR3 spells CASSQERLAYEQYF. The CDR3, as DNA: TGTGCCAGCAGCCAAGAGAGACTAGCCTACGAGCAGTACTTC.

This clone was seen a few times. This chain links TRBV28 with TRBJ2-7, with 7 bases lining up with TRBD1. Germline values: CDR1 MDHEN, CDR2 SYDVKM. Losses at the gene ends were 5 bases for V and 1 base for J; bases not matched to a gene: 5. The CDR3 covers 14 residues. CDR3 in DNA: TGTGCCAGCAGTCAAGGGGGCGCTTCCTACGAGCAGTACTTC. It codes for CASSQGGASYEQYF.

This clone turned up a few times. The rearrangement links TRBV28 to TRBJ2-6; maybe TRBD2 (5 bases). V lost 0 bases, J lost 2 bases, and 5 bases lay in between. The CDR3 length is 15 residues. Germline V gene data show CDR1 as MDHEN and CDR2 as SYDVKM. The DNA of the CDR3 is TGTGCCAGCAGTTTATGGAGGGCTGGGGCCAACGTCCTGACTTTC. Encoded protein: CASSLWRAGANVLTF.

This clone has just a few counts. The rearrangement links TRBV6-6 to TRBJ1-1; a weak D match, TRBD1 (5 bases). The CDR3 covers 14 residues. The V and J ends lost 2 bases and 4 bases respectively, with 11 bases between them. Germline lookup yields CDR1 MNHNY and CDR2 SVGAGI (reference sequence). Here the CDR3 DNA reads TGTGCCAGCAGTTACGACCAGGGAGGCACTGAAGCTTTCTTT. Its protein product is CASSYDQGGTEAFF.

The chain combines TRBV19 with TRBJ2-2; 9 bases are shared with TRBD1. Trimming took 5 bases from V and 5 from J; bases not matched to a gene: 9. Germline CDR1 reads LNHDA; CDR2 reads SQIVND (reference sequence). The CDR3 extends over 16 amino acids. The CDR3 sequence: CASSLTGGDVTGELFF. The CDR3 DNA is TGTGCCAGTAGTCTTACAGGGGGCGATGTTACCGGGGAGCTGTTTTTT.